Following are 26 T cell receptor beta chains from one sample sequenced in a study of blood T cell repertoires in COVID-19. Libraries were prepared by immunoSEQ multiplex PCR; TCRdb keeps only in-frame clonotypes and omits some of them. The repertoire holds about 370,000 clones, with roughly nine tenths as singletons. Sequences were obtained from peripheral blood. The origin of the receptors is a woman in her twenties or thirties with COVID-19, enrolled during active disease.

The J gene is TRBJ2-2, the V gene TRBV19; 9 bases fit TRBD1. This CDR3 has 15 residues. Germline CDR1 and CDR2: LNHDA and SQIVND (reference sequence). With 7 bases clipped from V and 7 bases from J, the junction kept 10 bases outside the gene matches. CDR3 region: CASTTGQGGIGELFF. CDR3 coding DNA: TGTGCCAGTACCACGGGACAGGGAGGAATCGGGGAGCTGTTTTTT.

The rearrangement uses TRBV6-6 and TRBJ2-1; a possible D gene is TRBD1 (6 bases). Germline V gene data show CDR1 as MNHNY and CDR2 as SVGAGI (reference sequence). Trimming shortened V by 3 bases and J by 6 bases, and 12 bases separated the two germline ends. The CDR3 totals 14 residues. The CDR3 protein is CASSYPDRPNEQFF. In nucleotides, the CDR3 is TGTGCCAGCAGTTATCCCGACAGGCCCAATGAGCAGTTCTTC.

The rearrangement joins TRBV18 to TRBJ2-7, with 10 bases that match TRBD1. This CDR3 spans 13 amino acids. V lost 6 bases to trimming and J lost 5 bases; unmatched junction nucleotides: 4. The V gene's germline CDR1 is KGHSH and CDR2 LQKENI. CDR3 coding DNA: TGTGCCAGCTCGGGGACAGGGGCGGACGAGCAGTACTTC. This translates into CASSGTGADEQYF.

The V gene is TRBV4-1, the J gene TRBJ1-1; weak D call: TRBD1 (5 bases). Germline-derived CDR1 and CDR2 are MGHRA and YSYEKL. V lost 4 bases and J lost 5, with 23 bases in between. The CDR3 extends over 17 amino acids. The chain's CDR3 is CASSLVGGVDLRTEAFF. The CDR3 region has the DNA TGCGCCAGCAGCCTCGTCGGGGGGGTTGATCTGCGGACTGAAGCTTTCTTT.

In nucleotides, the CDR3 is TGTGCCAGTAGTACCACCCCGGACAGGGGACAGACCCAGTACTTC. Its translation: CASSTTPDRGQTQYF. The chain links TRBV19 to TRBJ2-5, with TRBD1 matching 9 bases. CDR3 length: 15 amino acids. Germline values: CDR1 LNHDA, CDR2 SQIVND (reference sequence). The V gene end was trimmed by 4 bases and the J gene end by 6 bases; junction bases not matched to a gene: 9.

The chain has TRBV4-2 and TRBJ2-6; D ambiguous. Trimming removed 6 bases from V and 0 bases from J, with 12 bases in between. Germline-derived CDR1 and CDR2 are LGHNA and YNFKEQ. The CDR3 is made up of 16 amino acids. CDR3 sequence: CASREHPLSGANVLTF. CDR3 nucleotides: TGTGCCAGCAGGGAGCACCCCCTCTCTGGGGCCAACGTCCTGACTTTC.

The rearrangement joins TRBV6-5 to TRBJ1-2, with D unclear. V gave up 6 bases and J gave up 5 bases, with 13 bases separating them. The CDR3 spans 13 residues. CDR1 MNHEY and CDR2 SVGAGI come from the germline V gene. CDR3 protein: CASSLTGMYGYTF. The CDR3, as DNA: TGTGCCAGCAGCCTGACGGGGATGTATGGCTACACCTTC.

The chain couples TRBV10-2 to TRBJ2-7, with D unresolved. Germline assignment: CDR1 WSHSY and CDR2 SAAADI. CDR3 length: 12 residues. The germline V and J ends were trimmed by 3 bases and 0 bases, with 3 bases remaining between them. In nucleotides, the CDR3 is TGCGCCAGCAGTGATCTCTCCTACGAGCAGTACTTC. Its translation is CASSDLSYEQYF.

A word on this clone: At one of its ends the junction is not consistent with the germline gene, which may arise from a read error. V and J are TRBV7-7 and TRBJ2-5, with 15 bases lining up with TRBD2. CDR3 length: 17 amino acids. CDR1 and CDR2 (germline): SSHAT, FNYEAQ (reference sequence). CDR3 amino acids: CASSSGLAGGPGETQYF. The CDR3 DNA sequence: TGTGCTAGCAGCTCAGGACTAGCGGGGGGGCCGGGAGAGACCCAGTACTTC.

The gene calls are TRBV20-1 and TRBJ1-5; D unresolved. The CDR3 is 10 amino acids. CDR1 DFQATT and CDR2 SNEGSKA come from the germline V gene (reference sequence). V lost 3 bases, J lost 11 bases, and 8 bases lay in between. CDR3 nucleotides: TGCAGTGCTAGGTGGGAGGCCCAGCATTTT. Its translation is CSARWEAQHF.

The chain couples TRBV18 to TRBJ2-3; 8 nucleotides line up with TRBD2. The CDR3 has 14 amino acids. V trimming: 5 bases; J trimming: 6 bases; junction bases outside the gene matches: 7. The germline V gene encodes CDR1 KGHSH and CDR2 LQKENI. This chain's CDR3 is CASSDGGALDTQYF. The CDR3 DNA sequence: TGTGCCAGCTCAGACGGGGGGGCCTTGGATACGCAGTATTTT.

V usage is TRBV29-1 and J usage is TRBJ2-2; D is perhaps TRBD1 (5 bases). The V end lost 6 bases, the J end lost 4 bases, and 9 bases lay between the germline ends. The CDR3 is 12 residues long. From germline, CDR1 is SQVTM and CDR2 ANQGSEA. The CDR3 DNA follows: TGCAGCGTGAGACAGTCCACCGGGGAGCTGTTTTTT. Translation gives CSVRQSTGELFF.

This clone was found once. The J gene is TRBJ2-5, the V gene TRBV29-1; tentative D call: TRBD1 (5 bases). Looked up from germline, CDR1 is SQVTM and CDR2 is ANQGSEA. The CDR3 is made up of 13 amino acids. The germline V and J ends were trimmed by 3 bases and 0 bases, with 8 bases remaining between them. The CDR3 DNA reads TGCAGCGTTGATCCAGGGTACCAAGAGACCCAGTACTTC. Amino acids: CSVDPGYQETQYF.

This clone was counted between two and nine times. The chain combines TRBV6-2 or TRBV6-3 with TRBJ1-4; tentatively, D is TRBD1 (6 bases). The CDR3 spans 16 residues. Germline CDR1 MNHEY, CDR2 SVGEGT. V shed 0 bases and J shed 5 bases, with 13 bases lying between them. The CDR3 nucleotides are TGTGCCAGCAGTTACTCGGCGGACAGTGAAAATGAAAAACTGTTTTTT. Translating it yields CASSYSADSENEKLFF.

The chain is built from TRBV6-1 and TRBJ1-4; D gene ambiguous. The CDR3 runs 14 residues. Trimming took off 3 bases at V and 8 bases at J, with 13 bases between the two ends. Germline V gives CDR1 MNHNS, CDR2 SASEGT. The CDR3 DNA is TGTGCCAGCAGTGAGGTGCCCCGAGGGGAAAAACTGTTTTTT. This sequence encodes CASSEVPRGEKLFF.

The rearrangement uses TRBV7-2 and TRBJ2-1; D possibly corresponds to TRBD1 (5 bases). The V gene lost 2 bases and the J gene lost 5 bases, with 10 bases spanning the gap. Per the germline V gene, CDR1 is SGHTA and CDR2 is FQGNSA. The CDR3 consists of 14 residues. CDR3 amino acids: CASSLSQGNNEQFF. CDR3 nucleotide sequence: TGTGCCAGCAGCTTATCGCAGGGTAACAATGAGCAGTTCTTC.

This chain uses TRBV6-5 with TRBJ1-2; tentative D call: TRBD1 (6 bases). V gave up 6 bases and J gave up 8 bases, with 13 bases separating them. The CDR3 runs 12 residues. The germline CDR1 and CDR2 sequences are MNHEY and SVGAGI. In DNA, the CDR3 is TGTGCCAGCAGGGCAGGGGTGGAAGGCTACACCTTC. It encodes CASRAGVEGYTF.

The rearrangement links TRBV6-1 to TRBJ2-2; no reliable D call. Trimming pared 4 bases from V and 4 bases from J, leaving 22 bases between. This CDR3 contains 18 residues. Germline lookup yields CDR1 MNHNS and CDR2 SASEGT. CDR3: CASSAYEVFSRRTGELFF. In nucleotides, the CDR3 is TGTGCCAGCAGTGCGTACGAAGTATTTAGCCGGCGCACCGGGGAGCTGTTTTTT.

The chain employs TRBV3-1 (or the pseudogene TRBV3-2) and TRBJ1-4, with D tentatively TRBD1 (5 bases). Deletions cut 5 bases from V and 1 base from J, with 17 bases between. The CDR3 covers 17 residues. Germline lookup yields CDR1 LGHDT and CDR2 YNNKEL (reference sequence). The chain's CDR3 is CASSSLGRDRTNEKLFF. DNA for the CDR3: TGTGCCAGCAGCTCTCTTGGGCGGGACCGAACTAATGAAAAACTGTTTTTT.

V and J are TRBV18 and TRBJ1-1; TRBD1 agrees at 9 bases. The ends lost 4 bases at V and 1 base at J; junction bases unmatched: 4. Germline CDR1 is KGHSH and CDR2 is LQKENI. This CDR3 region has 15 residues. The CDR3 sequence is CASSQGTGRNTEAFF. The CDR3 DNA is TGTGCCAGCTCACAAGGGACAGGGAGGAACACTGAAGCTTTCTTT. The whole variable domain, remainder taken from reference TRBV18 and TRBJ1-1, is NAGVMQNPRHLVRRRGQEARLRCSPMKGHSHVYWYRQLPEEGLKFMVYLQKENIIDESGMPKERFSAEFPKEGPSILRIQQVVRGDSAAYFCASSQGTGRNTEAFFGQGTRLTVV.

J is TRBJ2-5 and V is TRBV4-2; 7 bases line up with TRBD1. Per germline, CDR1 LGHNA and CDR2 YNFKEQ. The CDR3 consists of 15 residues. Trimming at V came to 2 bases and at J to 2 bases, leaving 5 bases not matched to a gene. The CDR3, as DNA: TGTGCCAGCAGCCAACGGGGACAGCTGCAAGAGACCCAGTACTTC. Protein product: CASSQRGQLQETQYF.

In its sample, this clone was seen a few times. The chain links TRBV5-4 to TRBJ2-3; a weak D match, TRBD2 (6 bases). Between the trimmed V and J ends, which lost 0 bases and 5 bases, there was a span of 10 bases. Per the germline V gene, CDR1 is SGHNT and CDR2 is YYREEE (reference sequence). The CDR3 length is 14 residues. The CDR3 DNA follows: TGTGCCAGCAGCTTGGTTGCGCGGGGAGATACGCAGTATTTT. Protein sequence: CASSLVARGDTQYF.

The gene calls are TRBV4-2 and TRBJ2-1; 8 bases align to TRBD2. The CDR3 is made up of 17 amino acids. J gave up 6 bases and V 4 bases, and 14 bases lay outside the gene matches. Germline V CDR1 and CDR2: LGHNA, YNFKEQ. The CDR3 loop reads CASSPWGSGTSVNEQFF. CDR3 sequence (DNA): TGTGCCAGCAGCCCTTGGGGGTCGGGGACTAGTGTCAATGAGCAGTTCTTC.

The chain recombines TRBV5-6 with TRBJ1-2; possible D gene TRBD1, 5 bases. The V gene's germline CDR1 is SGHDT and CDR2 YYEEEE. This CDR3 region has 15 residues. V was cut by 0 bases and J by 8 bases, with 17 bases left in between. The chain's CDR3 is CASSLAPGIRGGYTF. CDR3 nucleotides: TGTGCCAGCAGCTTGGCCCCTGGGATCCGGGGGGGCTACACCTTC. The full variable domain, in which reference TRBV5-6 and TRBJ1-2 provide the parts outside the CDR3, is DAGVTQSPTHLIKTRGQQVTLRCSPKSGHDTVSWYQQALGQGPQFIFQYYEEEERQRGNFPDRFSGHQFPNYSSELNVNALLLGDSALYLCASSLAPGIRGGYTFGSGTRLTVV.

The chain recombines TRBV6-2 or TRBV6-3 with TRBJ1-5, with D possibly being TRBD1 (5 bases). The ends were cut back, 0 bases at V and 4 bases at J, with 7 bases in the middle. The germline V gene has CDR1 MNHEY and CDR2 SVGEGT. The CDR3 contains 14 residues. As DNA, the CDR3 is TGTGCCAGCAGTTACTCCAGGGTAAATCAGCCCCAGCATTTT. It translates to CASSYSRVNQPQHF.

The chain is built from TRBV18 and TRBJ1-1, with D hard to call. V was trimmed by 2 bases and J by 0 bases, leaving 13 bases between them. The CDR3 extends over 16 amino acids. Germline V lookup: CDR1 KGHSH, CDR2 LQKENI. The CDR3 here is CASSPREGGLNTEAFF. CDR3 in DNA: TGTGCCAGCTCACCAAGGGAGGGCGGGCTGAACACTGAAGCTTTCTTT.